The present entry profiles one TCR beta chain with its context. The antigen is undetermined. The sample is drawn from a study of CXCR3-negative and CXCR3-positive naive CD8 T cells. Germline values: CDR1 SGHAT, CDR2 FQDESV (reference sequence). This CDR3 is built from 15 residues. UMI-tagged TRB cDNA libraries were built via 5' RACE. TCRdb reprocessed the 5' RACE reads and keeps a single row for each CDR3 protein, giving no DNA. The sample's table shows about 63,000 distinct CDR3 sequences. Study-level findings and limits: Researchers report that CXCR3-positive naive cells carry more hydrophobic TRB CDR3s than CXCR3-negative naive cells. Surface CD5 looked about the same in the naive subsets, so the authors worked out TCR strength from TRB CDR3 properties. Similarly elevated diversity marked both naive subsets, with memory CD8+ cells showing far lower diversity.

Per CD8+ T cell subset, triplicate sorts of 300,000 cells each were done. This chain connects TRBV11-1 to TRBJ2-5; TCRdb's D gene call, TRBD1, goes unchecked for lack of DNA. This TCR derives from a human donor in good health. Some clones in this sample may be carry-over from other donors' samples. Sequenced sample: naive CXCR3+ CD8+ T cells from blood. Subset here: CD45RO-CCR7+CD27+CD95- naive CD8+ T cells expressing CXCR3 (TNR3+). The CDR3 protein is CASSLLTDRGGLQYF.